This T cell receptor beta chain was recorded in a study of CD8 T cells in Susac syndrome (dated 2019 in TCRdb). Context from the whole study: Of the Susac syndrome patients who were sequenced, roughly 8 were in clinical remission while more than five had clinically active disease. At the time of blood withdrawal, Susac syndrome patients were either therapy-naive, taking corticosteroids (with some also receiving IVIg), or on IVIg alone. Repertoire sequencing was used to test whether CD8+ T cell activation and differentiation in Susac syndrome was antigen driven.

Worth noting for this clonotype: It has no known antigen specificity. Per-base qualities were not stored, and no clone one base away is much larger.

Study-wide findings and limitations: The study acknowledged that relatively few individuals were included in the TCR sequencing and HLA analysis. In patients with Susac syndrome, the CD4+ T cell repertoire showed no detectable clonal expansion.

CDR1 and CDR2 are drawn from the germline V gene: SGDLS, YYNGEE. Trimming at the junction amounts to 3 bases on V and 2 bases on J, and the germline ends lie 12 bases apart. Spanning cysteine to phenylalanine, the CDR3 consists of 14 amino acids. Just CDR3 DNA is preserved here, 42 bases in frame from base 1. Peripheral blood CD8+ and CD4+ T cells from healthy donors, Susac syndrome patients and multiple sclerosis patients were profiled using high-throughput TCR beta sequencing. The Susac syndrome patients fulfilled recently defined diagnostic criteria for definite or probable disease. CD8+ TEMRA cells were enriched by FACS, while bulk CD8+ and CD4+ T cells were purified by magnetic negative isolation. Blood was collected in EDTA tubes and processed within 24 hours, with PBMCs isolated through density gradient centrifugation. PBMCs destined for TCR sequencing were cryopreserved in liquid nitrogen and later thawed in a 37 °C water bath. The sorted or isolated CD4+, CD8+ and CD8+ TEMRA cells had a purity of 90% or higher.

RNA was extracted using the RNeasy kit, and roughly 0.5 to 1 microgram was reverse transcribed with random hexamers. TCR beta CDR3 regions were amplified with the immunoSEQ multiplex PCR assay covering 54 Vbeta and 13 Jbeta segments. To correct PCR amplification bias, a synthetic template baseline was used for both primer optimization and computational correction. In the authors' own workflow: Reads were annotated to V, D and J genes per IMGT and analyzed with immunoSEQ Analyzer, keeping only productive sequences. To calculate clonality, Shannon entropy was normalized by log2 of the number of productive unique sequences and then subtracted from one. Public and private clones were assessed among the 100 most prevalent clones of each patient and control. Clones were defined as Susac-specific when absent from the healthy and MS cohorts, from about 1,100 published viral clones and from other ImmuneACCESS disease sequences. TCRdb reran the public reads through fastp at Q25 and MiXCR, keeping productive beta chains. When rows share a CDR3 protein, they turn into one entry using the most common DNA and genes. What appears here as the V and J calls and clone size reflects TCRdb's work, not the paper's. The sample records about 240,000 distinct CDR3 sequences, approximately 95% of which are singletons. Around 0.1% of the sample lies in the top ten.

The TCR sequence derives from a human donor with Susac syndrome. Sequenced input: CD4+ T cells from PBMCs. The chain links TRBV9 with TRBJ2-7; TRBD2 might be the D gene, on 5 matching bases. The CDR3 is CASSAREPPYEQYF. The sequenced DNA is TGTGCCAGCAGCGCTAGGGAGCCGCCCTACGAGCAGTACTTC.